This record looks at one T cell receptor beta chain sequence and its context. The data were taken from a study of blood T cell repertoires in COVID-19. Study in general: In each case, the material was cDNA or gDNA derived from T cells, B-cell-depleted T cells, or PBMCs.

Generated by immunoSEQ multiplex PCR, the TCRdb table keeps only in-frame clones and is missing some. The table records under 300,000 clones, about 87% of them present only once. V shed 3 bases and J shed 9 bases, with 19 bases lying between them. The germline V gene encodes CDR1 SGHRS and CDR2 YFSETQ. CDR3 length: 14 amino acids. The chain uses TRBV5-1 and TRBJ2-7, with TRBD1 as a possible D gene (5 bases). The TCR sequence derives from a woman between 50 and 59 years old who had recovered from COVID-19. The source material was PBMCs or T cells enriched from blood (not recorded which). The CDR3 is CASSSDSPPASQYF. DNA for the CDR3: TGCGCCAGCAGCTCCGACAGCCCTCCTGCGTCGCAGTACTTC.